These 24 T cell receptor beta chains were all obtained from the same sample, sequenced in a study of tumor-infiltrating lymphocytes in primary liver carcinoma. Germline DNA was also extracted, and blood RNA derived from unsorted whole blood. From 400 to 550 ng total RNA, TCR beta cDNA was generated with a primer in the constant region. Three nested multiplex PCR rounds, a slightly modified ARM-PCR method, built the TCR beta libraries. The first two PCR rounds used TRBV1-TRBV30 primers with a Cbeta primer, around 10 cycles each. TCRdb itself ran the multiplex PCR reads through MiXCR, one entry per CDR3 protein. Of about 330,000 distinct CDR3 sequences listed, less than 65% are singletons. What was sequenced was peripheral blood. The receptors shown here come from a man aged 35 to 55 with primary liver carcinoma and hepatitis B virus infection.

Concerning this clonotype: A clone one base away is much larger, so this may be a read error. CDR3 region: CASSQTNNEQYF. The CDR3 DNA sequence: TGTGCCAGCAGTCAAACCAACAATGAGCAGTACTTC. The rearrangement links TRBV27 to TRBJ2-7; no definite D call. Trimming stripped 5 bases from V and 7 bases from J, with 12 bases between. CDR3 length: 12 residues. Germline V gene lookup returns CDR1 MNHEY and CDR2 SMNVEV (reference sequence).

Comment on this clonotype: The junction differs from germline at one of its ends, possibly a read error. The rearrangement joins TRBV4-3 to TRBJ2-1; 7 bases line up with TRBD2. There are 17 residues in the CDR3. Germline lookup yields CDR1 LGHNA and CDR2 YSLEER. CDR3 loop: CASIQELRELCYNEQFF. The DNA of the CDR3 is TGCGCCAGCATCCAAGAACTGCGGGAGTTATGCTACAATGAGCAATTCTTC.

CDR3 DNA: TGTGCCACCGTGAGGGGACTTGGCTACACCTTC. Translating it yields CATVRGLGYTF. The genes are TRBV28 and TRBJ1-2; D may be TRBD1 (5 bases). The CDR3 runs 11 residues. Germline V gene data show CDR1 as MDHEN and CDR2 as SYDVKM. V dropped 10 bases and J dropped 7 bases, with 13 bases sitting between them.

The V call is TRBV10-3, the J call TRBJ2-7, with a possible D match to TRBD2 (6 bases). CDR3 size: 17 residues. The V end was cut by 0 bases, the J end by 5 bases, with 20 bases between. CDR1 is ENHRY and CDR2 is SYGVKD in the germline V gene. The CDR3 spells CAISESSLSSRENEQYF. In DNA, the CDR3 is TGTGCCATCAGTGAGTCGTCCCTCTCATCCCGGGAGAACGAGCAGTACTTC.

To note about this clonotype: An end of the junction does not agree with germline; a read error may underlie this. The chain has TRBV11-2 and TRBJ1-2; 7 bases align to TRBD1. Per the germline V gene, CDR1 is SGHAT and CDR2 is FQNNGV. There are 14 residues in the CDR3. The CDR3 DNA reads as TGTGTCAGCAGCTTACCGGGACAGAACTATGGTTACACCTTC. Translation: CVSSLPGQNYGYTF.

Note on this clonotype: One base away lies a much larger clone, so this may be a sequencing read error. This chain links TRBV4-3 with TRBJ1-1; D gene ambiguous. Germline V CDR1 and CDR2: LGHNA, YSLEER. V was shortened by 0 bases and J by 6 bases, with 8 bases between the two germline ends. This CDR3 comprises 13 residues. In DNA form, the CDR3 reads TGCGCCAGCAGCCAAGAGGCTGTCTCTGAAGCTTTCTTT. Its protein is CASSQEAVSEAFF.

The chain recombines TRBV28 with TRBJ2-7; TRBD1 might be the D (6 bases). The V end was cut by 1 base, the J end by 7 bases, with 11 bases between. CDR1 MDHEN and CDR2 SYDVKM come from the germline V gene. The CDR3 length is 13 residues. In DNA form, the CDR3 reads TGTGCCAGCAGTTTATTGGGGGCGGGTGAGCAGTACTTC. This sequence encodes CASSLLGAGEQYF.

This sequence joins TRBV29-1 and TRBJ2-5, with a tentative D call TRBD2 (7 bases). Germline CDR1 reads SQVTM; CDR2 reads ANQGSEA. The CDR3 contains 16 residues. CDR3 loop: CIVPVGTGGLGETQYF. As DNA, the CDR3 is TGCATCGTGCCGGTGGGGACGGGGGGCCTAGGAGAGACCCAGTACTTC.

Worth noting for this clonotype: This may be a read error, as it is one base from a much larger clone. The chain carries TRBV12-3 or TRBV12-4 and TRBJ2-7, with a tentative D call TRBD2 (5 bases). This CDR3 comprises 15 residues. V lost 6 bases and J 2 bases, leaving 17 bases between the germline ends. CDR3 protein: CASSHWWRLAYEQYF. The CDR3 DNA follows: TGTGCCAGCAGCCATTGGTGGAGGCTAGCCTACGAGCAGTACTTC.

On this clonotype: This could be a read error, since a much larger clone is one nucleotide away. The V call is TRBV6-5, the J call TRBJ2-7, with TRBD2 identical over 11 bases. V shed 5 bases and J 3 bases; nucleotides not matched to a gene: 3. This CDR3 spans 14 amino acids. The germline V gene encodes CDR1 MNHEY and CDR2 SVGAGI. This CDR3 is CASSLAGGIYEQYF. Written as DNA, the CDR3 is TGTGCCAGCAGTCTAGCGGGAGGTATCTACGAGCAGTACTTC.

This clonotype occurred a few times. V usage is TRBV6-5 and J usage is TRBJ1-5, with D perhaps matching TRBD1 (6 bases). V was clipped by 6 bases and J by 0 bases, with 24 bases between them. Germline lookup yields CDR1 MNHEY and CDR2 SVGAGI. This CDR3 is built from 19 residues. CDR3 sequence: CASRKSVGGRTVSNQPQHF. Here the CDR3 DNA reads TGTGCCAGCAGAAAGTCTGTGGGGGGGAGGACAGTTAGCAATCAGCCCCAGCATTTT.

Regarding this clonotype: Mismatch with germline at one junction end may stem from a read error. The chain carries TRBV12-3 or TRBV12-4 and TRBJ1-1; perhaps TRBD1 as D (6 bases). CDR3 length equals 13 residues. The CDR3 region has the DNA TGTGCCAGCAGTTTTTCAGGGGCCGCTGAAGTTTTCTTT. Its protein product is CASSFSGAAEVFF.

Only a few counts were recorded for this clonotype. J is TRBJ1-6 and V is TRBV5-1, with 9 positions matching TRBD1. There are 15 residues in the CDR3. From germline, CDR1 is SGHRS and CDR2 YFSETQ. Trimming removed 4 bases from V and 9 bases from J; junction bases left unmatched: 8. CDR3: CASSPRDRVSSPLHF. CDR3 nucleotides: TGCGCCAGCAGCCCCCGGGACAGGGTATCTTCACCCCTCCACTTT.

Concerning this clonotype itself: This clone may be a read error of a much larger clone one base away. The chain uses TRBV7-9 and TRBJ1-5; 8 bases are shared with TRBD1. Germline CDR1 and CDR2: SEHNR and FQNEAQ (reference sequence). The CDR3 is 13 amino acids. CDR3 residues: CASSQTGGQPLHF. Here the CDR3 DNA reads TGTGCCAGCAGTCAAACAGGGGGTCAGCCCCTGCATTTT. Full variable domain (missing parts from reference TRBV7-9 and TRBJ1-5): DTGVSQNPRHKITKRGQNVTFRCDPISEHNRLYWYRQTLGQGPEFLTYFQNEAQLEKSRLLSDRFSAERPKGSFSTLEIQRTEQGDSAMYLCASSQTGGQPLHFGDGTRLSIL.

This clonotype was detected a few times. The V gene is TRBV5-8, the J gene TRBJ2-7; 9 bases map to TRBD1. Germline CDR1 reads SGHTS; CDR2 reads YDEGEE. This CDR3 contains 17 residues. Trimming removed 1 base from V and 2 bases from J; junction bases left unmatched: 10. CDR3 loop: CASSLWDRAFLPYEQYF. CDR3 sequence (DNA): TGTGCCAGCAGCTTGTGGGACAGGGCCTTCCTTCCCTACGAGCAGTACTTC.

This clonotype has a single count. One end of the junction does not line up with germline, which may come from a read error. This CDR3 is CTSSSAYSNQPQHF. Written as DNA, the CDR3 is TGTACCAGCAGTTCCGCATATAGCAATCAGCCCCAGCATTTT. This rearrangement joins TRBV6-5 to TRBJ1-5; D is unresolved. The length of the CDR3 is 14 residues. The germline V gene encodes CDR1 MNHEY and CDR2 SVGAGI.

A word on this clonotype: The junction shows a germline mismatch at one end, possibly a read error. The chain combines TRBV6-2 or TRBV6-3 with TRBJ1-1, with D perhaps matching TRBD1 (6 bases). Germline CDR1 reads MNHEY; CDR2 reads SVGEGT. The CDR3 length is 18 residues. The CDR3 DNA sequence: TGTGCCAGCGGTTACAGTTGGGACAATCGAAGGGAAAACACTGAAGCTTTCTTT. Translation gives CASGYSWDNRRENTEAFF.

For this clonotype: A read error may be the cause here, since a much bigger clone is one base away. The chain links TRBV12-3 or TRBV12-4 to TRBJ2-7; weak D call: TRBD1 (5 bases). The CDR3 sequence is 14 residues long. With 3 bases removed from V and 3 bases from J, the gap between germline ends came to 12 bases. The CDR3, as DNA: TGTGCCAGCAGTTTTGTGACAGCAAGCTACGAGCAGTACTTC. It translates to CASSFVTASYEQYF.

V and J are TRBV13 and TRBJ2-2; 10 bases map to TRBD2. The CDR3 sequence is 17 residues long. Trimming cost V 0 bases and J 0 bases; bases outside gene matches: 1. Per germline, CDR1 PRHDT and CDR2 FYEKMQ (reference sequence). Here the CDR3 reads CASSLGLAGSNTGELFF. The CDR3 nucleotides are TGTGCCAGCAGCTTAGGACTAGCGGGATCGAACACCGGGGAGCTGTTTTTT.

This clonotype was seen ten or more times. The chain recombines TRBV6-5 with TRBJ2-7; D is undetermined. Trimming stripped 0 bases from V and 2 bases from J, with 14 bases between. This CDR3 region has 16 residues. Germline V lookup: CDR1 MNHEY, CDR2 SVGAGI. The CDR3 region has the DNA TGTGCCAGCAGTTACTCGACGGCCCCAGTGCCCTACGAGCAGTACTTC. It yields the protein CASSYSTAPVPYEQYF.

Regarding this clonotype: A much larger clonotype is one base distant, so this may be a read error. The genes are TRBV10-3 and TRBJ2-1, with TRBD1 identical over 9 bases. The CDR3 loop spans 15 amino acids. Germline CDR1 is ENHRY and CDR2 is SYGVKD. The CDR3 DNA sequence: TGTGCCATCAGGGGACAGGGTTTTATCCAGGATGAGGAGTTCTTC. It specifies CAIRGQGFIQDEEFF.

The CDR3 DNA reads as TGTGCCAGCAGTGCCGGACAGGGGGCTGGGCTAGGCTACACCTTC. This encodes CASSAGQGAGLGYTF. The chain joins TRBV28 to TRBJ1-2; 11 positions agree with TRBD1. CDR3 size: 15 residues. V trimming: 5 bases; J trimming: 8 bases; junction bases outside the gene matches: 10. The germline V gene has CDR1 MDHEN and CDR2 SYDVKM.

This clonotype was seen just once. Here the CDR3 omits its conserved ending phenylalanine or tryptophan, so a read error is the likely source. The V call is TRBV10-1, the J call TRBJ2-1, with D perhaps TRBD1 or TRBD2 (5 bases each). This CDR3 spans 15 amino acids. Trimming pared 7 bases from V and 6 bases from J, leaving 19 bases between. The germline CDR1 and CDR2 sequences are WNHNN and SYGVQD (reference sequence). DNA of the CDR3: TGCGCCAGCAACAACCGGGATCTTAGGGGCAATGAGCAGTTCTAC. Amino acids: CASNNRDLRGNEQFY.

Comments on this clonotype: At one of its ends the junction is not consistent with the germline gene, which may arise from a read error. The V call is TRBV11-1, the J call TRBJ2-2; D is possibly TRBD2 (5 bases). The V gene's germline CDR1 is SGHAT and CDR2 FQDESV (reference sequence). CDR3 length: 15 amino acids. CDR3 in amino acids: CASSPHSLNTGEPFF. CDR3 coding DNA: TGTGCCAGCAGCCCGCACAGCCTGAACACCGGGGAGCCGTTTTTT.